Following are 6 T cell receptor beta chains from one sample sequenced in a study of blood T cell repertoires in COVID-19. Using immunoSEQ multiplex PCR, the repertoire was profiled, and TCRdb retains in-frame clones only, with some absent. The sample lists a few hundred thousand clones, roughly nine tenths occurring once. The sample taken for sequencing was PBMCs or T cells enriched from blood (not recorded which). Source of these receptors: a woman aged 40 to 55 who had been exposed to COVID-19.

Here the CDR3 reads CASGAGVYNSPLHF. CDR3 DNA sequence: TGTGCTAGTGGCGCGGGGGTCTATAATTCACCCCTCCACTTT. V usage is TRBV12-5 and J usage is TRBJ1-6; the D gene is possibly TRBD1 (5 bases). Looked up from germline, CDR1 is LGHNT and CDR2 is FRNRAP. Between the trimmed V and J ends, which lost 6 bases and 3 bases, there was a span of 9 bases. The CDR3 contains 14 residues.

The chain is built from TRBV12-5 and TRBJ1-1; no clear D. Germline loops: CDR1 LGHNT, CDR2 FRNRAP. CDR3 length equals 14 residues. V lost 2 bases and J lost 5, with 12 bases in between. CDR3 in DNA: TGTGCTAGTGGTTTGCGGCCCCCGGGGACTGAAGCTTTCTTT. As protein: CASGLRPPGTEAFF.

Written as DNA, the CDR3 is TGCGCCAGCAGCCAGAAGAAACAGGTTTCCGTCTGCGGCTATGGCTACACCTTC. Its translation is CASSQKKQVSVCGYGYTF. The chain recombines TRBV4-3 with TRBJ1-2, with D possibly being TRBD1 (5 bases). Germline V gives CDR1 LGHNA, CDR2 YSLEER. Trimming took off 3 bases at V and 4 bases at J, with 24 bases between the two ends. This CDR3 has 18 amino acids.

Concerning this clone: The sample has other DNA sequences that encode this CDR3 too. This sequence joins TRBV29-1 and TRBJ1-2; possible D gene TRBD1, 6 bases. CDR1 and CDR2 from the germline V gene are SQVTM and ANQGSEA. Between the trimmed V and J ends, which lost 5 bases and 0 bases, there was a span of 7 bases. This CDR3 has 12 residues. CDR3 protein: CSVRDTNYGYTF. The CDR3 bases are TGCAGCGTTAGGGACACTAACTATGGCTACACCTTC.

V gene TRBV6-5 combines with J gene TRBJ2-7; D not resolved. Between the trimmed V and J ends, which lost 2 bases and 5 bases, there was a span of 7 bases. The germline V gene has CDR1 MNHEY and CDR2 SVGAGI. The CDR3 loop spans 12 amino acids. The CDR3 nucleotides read TGTGCCAGCAGTTACGTATCAGACGAGCAGTACTTC. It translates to CASSYVSDEQYF.

The CDR3, as DNA: TGTGCCAGCAGCCCGGGGGTGCGGGGCACTGAAGCTTTCTTT. It specifies CASSPGVRGTEAFF. The chain recombines TRBV9 with TRBJ1-1, with a tentative D call TRBD1 (5 bases). V lost 4 bases and J 4 bases, leaving 14 bases between the germline ends. Germline CDR1 and CDR2: SGDLS and YYNGEE. The CDR3 has 14 residues. Using reference TRBV9 and TRBJ1-1 for the parts outside the CDR3, the full variable domain is DSGVTQTPKHLITATGQRVTLRCSPRSGDLSVYWYQQSLDQGLQFLIQYYNGEERAKGNILERFSAQQFPDLHSELNLSSLELGDSALYFCASSPGVRGTEAFFGQGTRLTVV.